This T cell receptor beta chain was profiled in a study of T-cell reconstitution after alpha-beta-depleted transplantation in children. Preparing the TCRbeta library involved the use of unique molecular identifiers. TCRdb re-called the PCR reads through MiXCR, storing one row per CDR3 protein. Of 480,000 or so distinct CDR3 sequences listed, about 11% are singletons. This clonotype was found many times. What it binds is unknown. The CDR3 runs to 14 residues. The V gene lost 4 bases and the J gene lost 5 bases, with 17 bases spanning the gap. The germline CDR1 and CDR2 sequences are SQVTM and ANQGSEA. Study observations and caveats: At the one-year point after transplant, T-cell counts and TCRbeta diversity were found to come mostly from T cells that had been newly produced. Expanded clones from the graft, numbering several hundred, reportedly supplied alpha-beta T cells about two months after transplant. Some patients' high day-60 TCRbeta diversity was attributed to recipient cells surviving conditioning.

The chain uses TRBV29-1 and TRBJ1-1; D ambiguous. This specimen was PBMCs, taken before TCRalphabeta/CD19-depleted stem cell transplant. The sequence was collected from a child under 10 years old with inherited bone marrow failure, due to receive a stem cell transplant. CDR3 sequence (DNA): TGCAGCGTTGCGTCTCTTCAGGCGTTGACTGAAGCTTTCTTT. Its translation: CSVASLQALTEAFF.